This T cell receptor beta chain comes out of a study of blood T cell repertoires in COVID-19. Study context: Whether acute or convalescent, the COVID-19 samples came from the United States, Italy and Spain. The cDNA or gDNA used as material had been derived from T cells, B-cell-depleted T cells, or PBMCs.

This clone was picked up one time. Original processing methods: Amplification from reference gene primers served as the basis for estimated nucleated cell counts. TCRdb's copy holds only in-frame clones and misses some; the assay was immunoSEQ multiplex PCR. That table supplies the V and J calls and clone size; D and trimming were determined from the DNA. The table shows fewer than 200,000 clones, with roughly 90% occurring only once. Trimming removed 7 bases from V and 1 base from J, with 15 bases in between. This CDR3 comprises 14 residues. Per the germline V gene, CDR1 is GTSNPN and CDR2 is SVGIG (reference sequence).

The receptor comes from a man in his fifties or sixties with acute or convalescent COVID-19. J is TRBJ2-3 and V is TRBV30, with D possibly TRBD1 on 5 matching bases. The sequenced material came from peripheral blood. DNA for the CDR3: TGTGCCTCTGCAGGGAATTCTGGCACAGATACGCAGTATTTT. Protein: CASAGNSGTDTQYF.